This is a list of T cell receptor beta chains from one sample in a study of chemoradiotherapy in HPV16-positive cancers. Sequenced by immunoSEQ multiplex PCR; TCRdb stores in-frame clones only, minus some. The repertoire includes 500 to 650 clones, just over 85% of them detected once, and around 6% sits in the top ten. Source: tumor tissue, taken from a patient who underwent chemoradiotherapy. These receptors came from a human donor with HPV-associated anogenital cancer. Both conserved end residues are part of each CDR3. A D gene is named only where the DNA matches it firmly.

v_gene	d_gene	j_gene	CDR3nt	CDR3aa
TRBV2	NA	TRBJ2-7	TGTGCCAGCAGTGACGCGGACAGCTCCTACGAGCAGTACTTC	CASSDADSSYEQYF
TRBV25-1	TRBD2	TRBJ2-1	TGTGCCAGCAGTGAATCCCGAGGACTAGCGGCCTACAATGAGCAGTTCTTC	CASSESRGLAAYNEQFF
TRBV13	TRBD1	TRBJ1-2	TGTGCCAGCAGCTTGGGTACAGGGGACTATGGCTACACCTTC	CASSLGTGDYGYTF
TRBV6-1	TRBD2	TRBJ2-3	TGTGCCAGCAGTGAACTAGCGGGGGGGGCAGATACGCAGTATTTT	CASSELAGGADTQYF
TRBV5-5	NA	TRBJ2-1	TGTGCCAGCAGCCCCCTTGGGGTTAGCTCCTACAATGAGCAGTTCTTC	CASSPLGVSSYNEQFF